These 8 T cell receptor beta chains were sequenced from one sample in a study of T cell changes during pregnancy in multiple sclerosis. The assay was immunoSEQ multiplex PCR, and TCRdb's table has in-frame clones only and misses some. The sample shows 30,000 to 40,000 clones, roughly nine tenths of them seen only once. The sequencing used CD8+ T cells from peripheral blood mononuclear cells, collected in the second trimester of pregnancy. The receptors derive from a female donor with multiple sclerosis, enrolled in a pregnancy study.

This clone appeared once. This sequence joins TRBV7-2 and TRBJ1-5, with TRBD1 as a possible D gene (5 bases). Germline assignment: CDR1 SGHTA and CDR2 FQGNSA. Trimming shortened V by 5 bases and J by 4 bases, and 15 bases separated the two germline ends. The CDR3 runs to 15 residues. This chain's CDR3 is CASSRLGGTNQPQHF. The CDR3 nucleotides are TGTGCCAGCAGCCGACTCGGGGGGACTAATCAGCCCCAGCATTTT.

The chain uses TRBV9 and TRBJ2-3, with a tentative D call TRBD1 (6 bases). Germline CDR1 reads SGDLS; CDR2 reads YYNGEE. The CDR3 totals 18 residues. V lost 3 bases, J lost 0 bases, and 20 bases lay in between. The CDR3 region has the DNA TGTGCCAGCAGCGCAGCATCGGGACAATGGTCTAGCACAGATACGCAGTATTTT. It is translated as CASSAASGQWSSTDTQYF.

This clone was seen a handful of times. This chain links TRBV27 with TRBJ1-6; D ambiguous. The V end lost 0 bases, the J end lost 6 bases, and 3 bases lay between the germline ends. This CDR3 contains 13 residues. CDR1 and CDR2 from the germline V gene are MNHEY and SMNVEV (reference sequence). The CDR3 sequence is CASSLSANSPLHF. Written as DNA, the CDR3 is TGTGCCAGCAGTTTATCGGCTAATTCACCCCTCCACTTT.

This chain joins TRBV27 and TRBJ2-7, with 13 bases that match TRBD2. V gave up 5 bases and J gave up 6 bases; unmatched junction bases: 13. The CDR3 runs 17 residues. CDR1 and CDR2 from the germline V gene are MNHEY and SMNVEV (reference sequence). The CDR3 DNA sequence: TGTGCCAGCAGTCTCTCGATTGGACTAGCGGGAGCCATCGAGCAGTACTTC. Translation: CASSLSIGLAGAIEQYF.

CDR3 bases: TGTGCCAGCAGCTTCCTGGGACAGAAAATGGCAGATACGCAGTATTTT. Translated, it gives CASSFLGQKMADTQYF. This chain uses TRBV7-9 with TRBJ2-3; TRBD1 matches 7 bases. Per the germline V gene, CDR1 is SEHNR and CDR2 is FQNEAQ (reference sequence). CDR3 length: 16 amino acids. V trimming: 3 bases; J trimming: 4 bases; junction bases outside the gene matches: 10.

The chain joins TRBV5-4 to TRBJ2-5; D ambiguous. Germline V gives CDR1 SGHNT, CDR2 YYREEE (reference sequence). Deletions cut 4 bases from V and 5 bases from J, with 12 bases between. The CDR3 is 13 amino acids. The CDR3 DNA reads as TGTGCCAGCAGCGAGACACCTCGGGAGACCCAGTACTTC. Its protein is CASSETPRETQYF.

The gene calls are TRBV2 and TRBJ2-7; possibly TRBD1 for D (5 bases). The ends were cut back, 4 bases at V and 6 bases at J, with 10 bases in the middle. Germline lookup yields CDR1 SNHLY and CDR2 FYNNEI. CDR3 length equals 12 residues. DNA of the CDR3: TGTGCCAGCAGTGGACAGTCGGGCGAGCAGTACTTC. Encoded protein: CASSGQSGEQYF.

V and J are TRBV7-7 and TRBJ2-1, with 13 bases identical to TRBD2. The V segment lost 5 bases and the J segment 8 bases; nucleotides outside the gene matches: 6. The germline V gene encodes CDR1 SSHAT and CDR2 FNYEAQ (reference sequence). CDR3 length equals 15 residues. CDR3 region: CASSPLAGGGDEQFF. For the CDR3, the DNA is TGTGCCAGCAGCCCACTAGCGGGAGGGGGCGATGAGCAGTTCTTC.